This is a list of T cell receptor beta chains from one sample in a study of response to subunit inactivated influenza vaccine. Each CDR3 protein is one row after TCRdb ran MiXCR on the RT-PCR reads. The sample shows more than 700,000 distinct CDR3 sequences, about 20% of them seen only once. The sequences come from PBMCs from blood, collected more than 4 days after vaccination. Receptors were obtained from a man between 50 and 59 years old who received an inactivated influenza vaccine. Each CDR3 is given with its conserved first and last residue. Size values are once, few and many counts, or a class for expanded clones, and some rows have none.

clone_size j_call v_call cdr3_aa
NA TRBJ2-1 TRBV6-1 CASSAHDPANEQFF
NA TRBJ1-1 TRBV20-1 CSARVSGTNQGEAFF
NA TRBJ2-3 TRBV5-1 CASSFFLAGERITSTDTQYF
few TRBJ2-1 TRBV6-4 CASRNEQFF
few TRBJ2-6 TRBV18 CASSPPGSGANVLTF
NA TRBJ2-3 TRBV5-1 CASSLVTGTSGGTTDTQYF
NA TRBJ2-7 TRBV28 CASTLRQGIYEQYF
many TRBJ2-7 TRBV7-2 CASSFNAYEQYF
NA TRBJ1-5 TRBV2 CASSFGTFVQPQHF
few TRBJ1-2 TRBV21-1 CASSKGEGFGYTF
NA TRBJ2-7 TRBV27 CASSLSDRSYEQYF
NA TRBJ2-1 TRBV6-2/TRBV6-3 CASTTPRDVEQFF
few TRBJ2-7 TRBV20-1 CSARRGREQYF
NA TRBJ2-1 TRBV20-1 CSHSGGARHEQFF
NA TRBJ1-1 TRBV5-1 CASSRRTGGNTEAFF
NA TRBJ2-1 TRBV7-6 CASSLEEGYGNEQFF
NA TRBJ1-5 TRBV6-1 CASRPGRLQPQHF
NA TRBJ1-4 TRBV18 CASSLLAGNEKLFF
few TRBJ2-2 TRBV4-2 CASSQEGAAGELFF
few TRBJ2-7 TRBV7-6 CASSVGGGIAYEQYF
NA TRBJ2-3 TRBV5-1 CASSLPSGGTDTQYF
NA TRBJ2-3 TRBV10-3 CAIRGLGVQSTDTQYF
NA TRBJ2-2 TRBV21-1 CASSKGGQDNTGELFF
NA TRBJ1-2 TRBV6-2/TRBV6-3 CASSYEETGGLDGYTF
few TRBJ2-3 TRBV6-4 CASSEYGTAITDTQYF
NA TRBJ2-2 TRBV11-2 CASSYSTSGSAGELFF
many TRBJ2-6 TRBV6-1 CASSKTGWGVLTF
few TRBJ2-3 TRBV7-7 CASSPTLLDTQYF
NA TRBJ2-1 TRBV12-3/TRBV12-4 CATLTETNEQFF
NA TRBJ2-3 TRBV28 CASSFYGSSTDTQYF
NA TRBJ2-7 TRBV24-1 CATSDAGTGGYEQYF